Listed here is a single T cell receptor (beta chain). V gave up 5 bases and J gave up 8 bases; unmatched junction bases: 6. Germline V gene data show CDR1 as SEHNR and CDR2 as FQNEAQ (reference sequence). This CDR3 contains 13 residues. In the original analysis: Estimation of nucleated cell counts relied on the amplification of reference gene primers. Using immunoSEQ multiplex PCR, the repertoire was profiled, and TCRdb retains in-frame clones only, with some absent. The V and J calls and clone size come from that table; D and trimming were worked out from the DNA. The repertoire holds roughly 100,000 clones, with around nine tenths as singletons. The data derive from a study of blood T cell repertoires in COVID-19. Overall study: Acute-phase and convalescent COVID-19 samples originated in the United States, Italy and Spain. Sample material is recorded as cDNA or gDNA derived from T cells, B-cell-depleted T cells, or PBMCs.

This rearrangement joins TRBV7-9 to TRBJ1-2; 9 bases match TRBD1. The receptor was derived from a human donor in a cohort sampled during active COVID-19. Sequencing input: peripheral blood. The CDR3 DNA sequence: TGTGCCAGCAGCCCGGACAGGGGAGAAGGCTACACCTTC. Amino acid sequence: CASSPDRGEGYTF.